In its sample, the clone carrying this T cell receptor (beta chain) was seen a few times. Sequenced by immunoSEQ multiplex PCR; TCRdb stores in-frame clones only, minus some. The data contain some 30,000 clones, around 86% of them seen just once; the ten biggest clones take up over 7.5%. Germline V lookup: CDR1 MNHEY, CDR2 SMNVEV (reference sequence). The CDR3 is 14 residues long. The ends lost 5 bases at V and 10 bases at J; junction bases unmatched: 7. The entry originates in a study of somatic mutations in cytotoxic T cells in rheumatoid arthritis. The gene calls are TRBV27 and TRBJ1-6, with 8 bases matching TRBD1. The origin of this receptor is an adult with rheumatoid arthritis. Sample: CD8+ T cells sorted from blood. The CDR3 DNA follows: TGTGCCAGCAGTCTCGGACAGGGTGTATCACCCCTCCACTTT. Protein product: CASSLGQGVSPLHF.